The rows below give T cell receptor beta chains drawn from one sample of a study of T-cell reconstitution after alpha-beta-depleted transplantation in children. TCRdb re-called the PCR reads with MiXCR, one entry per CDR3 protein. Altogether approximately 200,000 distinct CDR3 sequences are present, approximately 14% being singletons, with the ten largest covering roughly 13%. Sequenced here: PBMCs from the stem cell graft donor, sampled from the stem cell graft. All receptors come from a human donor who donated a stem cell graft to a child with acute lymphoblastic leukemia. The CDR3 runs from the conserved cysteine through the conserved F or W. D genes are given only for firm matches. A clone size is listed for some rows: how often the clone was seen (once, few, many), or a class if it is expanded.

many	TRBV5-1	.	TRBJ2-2	CASSLGPRKNTGELFF	TGCGCCAGCAGCTTGGGTCCAAGGAAGAACACCGGGGAGCTGTTTTTT
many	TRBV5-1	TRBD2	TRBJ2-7	CASSPELAGPYEQYF	TGCGCCAGCAGCCCGGAGCTAGCGGGACCTTACGAGCAGTACTTC
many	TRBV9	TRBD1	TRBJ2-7	CASSGQGAYEQYF	TGTGCCAGCAGCGGACAGGGGGCCTACGAGCAGTACTTC
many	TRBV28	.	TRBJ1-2	CASMLSGYRGYTF	TGTGCCAGCATGCTATCAGGGTATCGCGGCTACACCTTC
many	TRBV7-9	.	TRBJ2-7	CASSPWGQNLFGPQYF	TGTGCCAGCAGCCCCTGGGGGCAGAACCTATTTGGCCCCCAGTACTTC
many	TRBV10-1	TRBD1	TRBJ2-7	CASSVTGEYEQYF	TGCGCCAGCAGCGTTACAGGGGAATACGAGCAGTACTTC
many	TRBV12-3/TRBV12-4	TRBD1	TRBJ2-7	CASSATGGSYEQYF	TGTGCCAGCAGTGCTACAGGGGGGTCCTACGAGCAGTACTTC
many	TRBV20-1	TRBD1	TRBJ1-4	CSAIKRDRVEKLFF	TGCAGTGCCATCAAACGGGACAGGGTTGAAAAACTGTTTTTT
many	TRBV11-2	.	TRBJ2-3	CASSFNLEDTQYF	TGTGCCAGCAGCTTTAATTTAGAAGATACGCAGTATTTT
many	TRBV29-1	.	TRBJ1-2	CSVVQGIDGYTF	TGCAGCGTCGTACAGGGAATCGATGGCTACACCTTC
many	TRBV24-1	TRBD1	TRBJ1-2	CATSDRQGGGYTF	TGTGCCACCAGTGATCGACAGGGCGGGGGCTACACCTTC
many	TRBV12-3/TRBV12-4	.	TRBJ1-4	CASSLIRGGEKLFF	TGTGCCAGCAGTTTAATTAGGGGGGGCGAAAAACTGTTTTTT
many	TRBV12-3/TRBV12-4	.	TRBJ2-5	CASSPSGTRETQYF	TGTGCCAGCAGTCCCTCCGGGACGCGTGAGACCCAGTACTTC
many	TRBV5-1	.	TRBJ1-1	CASSLVAGNTEAFF	TGCGCCAGCAGCTTGGTCGCAGGGAACACTGAAGCTTTCTTT
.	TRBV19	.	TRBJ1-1	CASSRPGPVNTEAFF	TGTGCCAGTAGCAGACCGGGACCGGTGAACACTGAAGCTTTCTTT
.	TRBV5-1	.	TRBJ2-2	CASSLGRLGLGELFF	TGCGCCAGCAGCTTGGGTCGACTAGGCCTTGGGGAGCTGTTTTTT
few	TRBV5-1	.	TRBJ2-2	CASSPMIGRTGTGELFF	TGCGCCAGCAGCCCCATGATTGGGCGGACTGGAACCGGGGAGCTGTTTTTT
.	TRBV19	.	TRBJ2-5	CASRENGAKETQYF	TGTGCCAGTAGGGAAAATGGAGCGAAAGAGACCCAGTACTTC
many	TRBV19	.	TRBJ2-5	CASRSVGSETQYF	TGTGCCAGTAGATCCGTGGGGTCGGAGACCCAGTACTTC
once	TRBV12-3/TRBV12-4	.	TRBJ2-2	CASSPTTSGELFF	TGTGCCAGCAGCCCTACGACTAGCGGGGAGCTGTTTTTT
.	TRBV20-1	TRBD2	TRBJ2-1	CSASSAGGPGAINEQFF	TGCAGTGCTAGTTCAGCGGGAGGGCCAGGCGCTATTAATGAGCAGTTCTTC
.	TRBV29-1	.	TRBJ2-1	CSVKGLVGGSAYNEQFF	TGCAGCGTGAAAGGCCTCGTGGGAGGTAGCGCCTACAATGAGCAGTTCTTC
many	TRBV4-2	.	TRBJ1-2	CASSTVPNYGYTF	TGTGCCAGCAGTACGGTCCCTAACTATGGCTACACCTTC
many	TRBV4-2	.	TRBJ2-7	CASSQVDSSPTYYEQYF	TGTGCCAGCAGCCAAGTAGATAGCAGTCCTACTTACTACGAGCAGTACTTC
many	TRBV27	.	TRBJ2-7	CASSYGSTFEQYF	TGTGCCAGCAGTTACGGGAGTACATTCGAGCAGTACTTC
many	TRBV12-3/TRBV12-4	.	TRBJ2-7	CASTRGIRGLRYEQYF	TGTGCCAGCACCCGAGGGATCCGGGGTTTGCGCTACGAGCAGTACTTC
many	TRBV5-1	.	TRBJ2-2	CASSLEVGGNTGELFF	TGCGCCAGCAGCTTGGAAGTGGGAGGGAACACCGGGGAGCTGTTTTTT
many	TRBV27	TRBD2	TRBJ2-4	CASSLRGREDLVDTKNIQYF	TGTGCCAGCAGTTTAAGGGGCCGGGAGGATCTAGTAGATACCAAAAACATTCAGTACTTC
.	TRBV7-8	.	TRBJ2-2	CASSPWGVGSPGSCFF	.
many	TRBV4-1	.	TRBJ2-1	CASSGGQGHFEAGDNEQFF	TGCGCCAGCAGCGGGGGACAGGGACATTTCGAAGCGGGAGATAATGAGCAGTTCTTC
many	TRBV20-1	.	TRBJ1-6	CSASTGEVNSPLHF	TGCAGTGCTTCGACAGGAGAAGTTAATTCACCCCTCCACTTT
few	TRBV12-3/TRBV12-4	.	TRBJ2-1	CASRIWGNEQFF	TGTGCCAGCAGGATATGGGGGAATGAGCAGTTCTTC
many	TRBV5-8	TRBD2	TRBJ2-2	CASRPGTSGNTGELFF	TGTGCCAGCAGACCCGGGACTAGCGGGAACACCGGGGAGCTGTTTTTT
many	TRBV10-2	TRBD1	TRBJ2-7	CASSDRGGSYEQYF	TGCGCCAGCAGCGACAGGGGAGGATCCTACGAGCAGTACTTC
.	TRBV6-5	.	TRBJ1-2	CASSYSGQSTTYGYTF	TGTGCCAGCAGTTACTCGGGTCAGAGCACAACCTATGGCTACACCTTC
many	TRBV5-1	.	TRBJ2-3	CASSDPDSSYTDTQYF	TGCGCCAGCAGCGACCCGGACAGCTCCTACACAGATACGCAGTATTTT
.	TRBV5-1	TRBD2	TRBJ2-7	CASRLAGLYEQYF	TGCGCCAGCCGACTAGCGGGACTCTACGAGCAGTACTTC
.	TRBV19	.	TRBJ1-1	CASSIGRRGPEAFF	TGTGCCAGTAGTATCGGGCGGCGGGGCCCTGAAGCTTTCTTT
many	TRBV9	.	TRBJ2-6	CASSATVSGANVLTF	TGTGCCAGCAGCGCCACAGTCTCTGGGGCCAACGTCCTGACTTTC
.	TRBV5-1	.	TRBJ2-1	CASSSEGGYNEQFF	TGCGCCAGCAGCTCGGAGGGGGGCTACAATGAGCAGTTCTTC
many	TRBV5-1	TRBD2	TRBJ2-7	CASSPRTSGRGMFYEQYF	TGCGCCAGCTCCCCGAGGACTAGCGGGAGAGGTATGTTTTACGAGCAGTACTTC
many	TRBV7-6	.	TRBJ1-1	CASSVGPGGEAFF	TGTGCCAGCAGCGTGGGCCCCGGGGGTGAAGCTTTCTTT
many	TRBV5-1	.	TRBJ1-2	CASSLDGTNYGYTF	TGCGCCAGCAGCTTGGATGGGACGAACTATGGCTACACCTTC